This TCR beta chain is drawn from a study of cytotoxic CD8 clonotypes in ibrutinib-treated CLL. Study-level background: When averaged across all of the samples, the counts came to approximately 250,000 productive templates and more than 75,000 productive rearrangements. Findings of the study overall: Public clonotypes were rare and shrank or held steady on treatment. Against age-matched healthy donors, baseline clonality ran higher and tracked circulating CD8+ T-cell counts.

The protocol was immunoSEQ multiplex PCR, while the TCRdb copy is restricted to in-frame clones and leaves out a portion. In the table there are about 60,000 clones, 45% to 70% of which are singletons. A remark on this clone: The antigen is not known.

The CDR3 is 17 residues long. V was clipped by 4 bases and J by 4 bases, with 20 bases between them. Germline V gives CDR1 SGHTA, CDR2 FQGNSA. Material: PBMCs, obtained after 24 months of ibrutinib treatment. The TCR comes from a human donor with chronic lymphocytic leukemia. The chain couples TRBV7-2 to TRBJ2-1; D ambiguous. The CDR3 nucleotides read TGTGCCAGCAGCTACCGAGGACGCGTCGCACGGTACAATGAGCAGTTCTTC. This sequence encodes CASSYRGRVARYNEQFF.